These 22 T cell receptor beta chains were sequenced from one sample in a study of cytomegalovirus exposure and HLA in healthy donors. PCR employed 60 Vbeta and 13 Jbeta primers. Some clones are missing from TCRdb's copy, which holds only in-frame ones; the method was immunoSEQ multiplex PCR. The data show about 180,000 clones, with more than 65% seen just once and approximately 1.2% held by the top ten. The sequencing sample was made of PBMCs. These receptors were collected from a girl under 10 years old in good health and CMV-seropositive.

The V call is TRBV9, the J call TRBJ2-1; D remains unclear. The CDR3 has 16 residues. Looked up from germline, CDR1 is SGDLS and CDR2 is YYNGEE. The V end was cut by 4 bases, the J end by 0 bases, with 14 bases between. CDR3 amino acids: CASSPAGGSSYNEQFF. The CDR3 DNA follows: TGTGCCAGCAGCCCTGCTGGCGGCAGCTCCTACAATGAGCAGTTCTTC.

This chain links TRBV7-6 with TRBJ2-7; D perhaps matches TRBD1 (5 bases). The V end was cut by 5 bases, the J end by 2 bases, with 13 bases between. The length of the CDR3 is 14 residues. Germline CDR1 reads SGHVS; CDR2 reads FNYEAQ. The DNA of the CDR3 is TGTGCCAGCAGCCCCACTGACAGTACCTACGAGCAGTACTTC. Translated: CASSPTDSTYEQYF. Full variable domain (remainder filled in from reference TRBV7-6 and TRBJ2-7): GAGVSQSPRYKVTKRGQDVALRCDPISGHVSLYWYRQALGQGPEFLTYFNYEAQQDKSGLPNDRFSAERPEGSISTLTIQRTEQRDSAMYRCASSPTDSTYEQYFGPGTRLTVT.

This clone has a single count. The CDR3 DNA sequence: TGTGCCAGCAAAATCCAACCGGGACAGGGGACAACCCCGGGTGGTTTCTTT. Protein product: CASKIQPGQGTTPGGFF. The chain is built from TRBV6-4 and TRBJ1-1; 10 bases match TRBD1. Germline-derived CDR1 and CDR2 are MRHNA and SNTAGT. The CDR3 consists of 17 residues. The V gene end was trimmed by 7 bases and the J gene end by 13 bases; junction bases not matched to a gene: 24.

This clone came up a few times. In DNA form, the CDR3 reads TGTGCTAGTGGTTTGGCAACAGATAGCAATCAGCCCCAGCATTTT. Translating gives CASGLATDSNQPQHF. The chain carries TRBV12-5 and TRBJ1-5; D not resolved. This CDR3 comprises 15 residues. Germline CDR1 and CDR2: LGHNT and FRNRAP. The germline V and J ends were trimmed by 1 base and 0 bases, with 7 bases remaining between them. The full variable domain, completed using reference TRBV12-5 and TRBJ1-5, is DARVTQTPRHKVTEMGQEVTMRCQPILGHNTVFWYRQTMMQGLELLAYFRNRAPLDDSGMPKDRFSAEMPDATLATLKIQPSEPRDSAVYFCASGLATDSNQPQHFGDGTRLSIL.

The CDR3 spells CASSDPPRNYGYTF. CDR3 coding DNA: TGTGCCAGCAGTGACCCCCCCCGGAACTATGGCTACACCTTC. The V call is TRBV6-4, the J call TRBJ1-2; D is undetermined. In germline, CDR1 is MRHNA, CDR2 SNTAGT. V lost 2 bases to trimming and J lost 2 bases, with 9 bases between them. The CDR3 is 14 residues long.

The chain recombines TRBV11-2 with TRBJ2-1, with D uncertain. CDR1 SGHAT and CDR2 FQNNGV come from the germline V gene. The V end lost 2 bases, the J end lost 9 bases, and 5 bases lay between the germline ends. This CDR3 is 11 amino acids long. The DNA for the CDR3 is TGTGCCAGCAGCTTAACTGCTGAGCAGTTCTTC. Translated, it gives CASSLTAEQFF.

The V and J genes are TRBV5-6 and TRBJ2-7; the match to TRBD1 covers 7 bases. V shed 0 bases and J 4 bases; nucleotides not matched to a gene: 4. Germline V lookup: CDR1 SGHDT, CDR2 YYEEEE. The CDR3 is 14 amino acids. The CDR3 DNA is TGTGCCAGCAGCTTGGTCGCAGGGGGATACGAGCAGTACTTC. It is translated as CASSLVAGGYEQYF.

The chain carries TRBV28 and TRBJ2-1; TRBD2 agrees at 8 bases. CDR3 length equals 13 residues. With V trimmed by 8 bases and J by 7 bases, 7 bases remained unmatched. Germline V gene data show CDR1 as MDHEN and CDR2 as SYDVKM. The CDR3 loop reads CASATSGWNEQFF. The CDR3 bases are TGTGCCAGCGCAACTAGCGGTTGGAATGAGCAGTTCTTC. Full variable domain (rest looked up from reference TRBV28 and TRBJ2-1): DVKVTQSSRYLVKRTGEKVFLECVQDMDHENMFWYRQDPGLGLRLIYFSYDVKMKEKGDIPEGYSVSREKKERFSLILESASTNQTSMYLCASATSGWNEQFFGPGTRLTVL.

The genes are TRBV18 and TRBJ2-6; tentative D call: TRBD1 (5 bases). With 4 bases removed from V and 2 bases from J, the gap between germline ends came to 15 bases. Germline CDR1 and CDR2: KGHSH and LQKENI. CDR3 length equals 17 residues. CDR3 in amino acids: CASSHDTGLTGANVLTF. CDR3 sequence (DNA): TGTGCCAGCTCACACGACACAGGATTAACTGGGGCCAACGTCCTGACTTTC.

This chain links TRBV14 with TRBJ1-4, with D maybe TRBD1 (5 bases). This CDR3 is built from 15 residues. Germline V CDR1 and CDR2: SGHDN, FVKESK. Trimming pared 0 bases from V and 7 bases from J, leaving 12 bases between. The CDR3 bases are TGTGCCAGCAGCCAAGAGGGGCAGGGTGGTGAAAAACTGTTTTTT. This sequence encodes CASSQEGQGGEKLFF. The entire variable domain, with the rest obtained from reference TRBV14 and TRBJ1-4, is as follows: EAGVTQFPSHSVIEKGQTVTLRCDPISGHDNLYWYRRVMGKEIKFLLHFVKESKQDESGMPNNRFLAERTGGTYSTLKVQPAELEDSGVYFCASSQEGQGGEKLFFGSGTQLSVL.

The chain links TRBV6-5 to TRBJ1-5; TRBD1 aligns across 8 bases. J lost 2 bases, V lost 6 bases, and 3 bases had no gene match. The germline gives CDR1 MNHEY, CDR2 SVGAGI. The CDR3 length is 14 residues. The CDR3 sequence is CASSHRGGNQPQHF. CDR3 in DNA: TGTGCCAGCAGCCACAGGGGGGGCAATCAGCCCCAGCATTTT.

The chain couples TRBV4-1 to TRBJ1-2, with D maybe TRBD1 (6 bases). V was trimmed by 0 bases and J by 10 bases, leaving 18 bases between them. The CDR3 consists of 15 residues. Germline V gene lookup returns CDR1 MGHRA and CDR2 YSYEKL. CDR3 residues: CASSQEPHGQRNYTF. CDR3 bases: TGCGCCAGCAGCCAAGAGCCCCACGGACAGCGTAACTACACCTTC.

The rearrangement links TRBV4-1 to TRBJ1-5; 9 nucleotides line up with TRBD1. Germline CDR1 and CDR2: MGHRA and YSYEKL. V lost 1 base and J lost 5; bases outside the gene matches: 6. The CDR3 loop spans 16 amino acids. This chain's CDR3 is CASSQGGTGSYQPQHF. As DNA, the CDR3 is TGCGCCAGCAGCCAAGGCGGGACAGGGTCCTATCAGCCCCAGCATTTT.

The CDR3 spells CASHRAGNTIYF. The CDR3 nucleotides read TGTGCCAGTCACAGGGCTGGAAACACCATATATTTT. The chain has TRBV19 and TRBJ1-3, with D possibly matching TRBD1 (6 bases). The CDR3 has 12 residues. Trimming pared 8 bases from V and 2 bases from J, leaving 7 bases between. CDR1 is LNHDA, CDR2 SQIVND, per germline (reference sequence).

This clone came up many times. This chain uses TRBV7-8 with TRBJ1-5; D unclear. Germline CDR1 and CDR2: SGHVS and FQNEAQ. The V and J ends lost 1 base and 9 bases respectively, with 7 bases between them. The CDR3 is 12 residues long. CDR3 amino acids: CASSLDRGPQHF. The CDR3 DNA reads as TGTGCCAGCAGCTTAGACCGCGGGCCCCAGCATTTT.

V and J are TRBV30 and TRBJ1-2; 7 nucleotides line up with TRBD1. After removal of 1 base from V and 4 bases from J, the junction contained 24 bases not matched to a gene. The CDR3 extends over 20 amino acids. In germline, CDR1 is GTSNPN, CDR2 SVGIG (reference sequence). In DNA, the CDR3 is TGTGCCTGGAGTGGGTCACGGTCTAGGACAGGAGAAGTGTATGGCTATGGCTACACCTTC. This codes for CAWSGSRSRTGEVYGYGYTF.

The V call is TRBV7-6, the J call TRBJ2-5, with D possibly being TRBD2 (6 bases). This CDR3 comprises 15 residues. Trimming took 2 bases from V and 5 from J, leaving 15 bases between them. Germline V gene data show CDR1 as SGHVS and CDR2 as FNYEAQ. CDR3 nucleotide sequence: TGTGCCAGCAGCTTACTAGCGACTCAAGCGGAGACCCAGTACTTC. It translates to CASSLLATQAETQYF.

The rearrangement links TRBV5-1 to TRBJ2-1, with 10 nucleotides matching TRBD1. Germline V gene sequence: CDR1 SGHRS, CDR2 YFSETQ. J was trimmed by 0 bases and V by 3 bases; bases with no gene match: 3. The length of the CDR3 is 16 residues. CDR3 region: CASSWRTGGSYNEQFF. In DNA, the CDR3 is TGCGCCAGCAGCTGGAGGACAGGGGGCTCCTACAATGAGCAGTTCTTC.

The chain links TRBV7-3 to TRBJ2-1; 11 bases line up with TRBD2. Germline V CDR1 and CDR2: SGHTA, FQGTGA. V gave up 6 bases and J gave up 9 bases; unmatched junction bases: 10. The CDR3 has 15 amino acids. CDR3 amino acids: CASSYLAGGIGEQFF. The CDR3 DNA reads as TGTGCCAGCAGTTACCTAGCGGGGGGAATCGGTGAGCAGTTCTTC.

This chain uses TRBV2 with TRBJ2-3; a weak D match, TRBD2 (5 bases). The germline V and J ends were trimmed by 1 base and 14 bases, with 13 bases remaining between them. This CDR3 comprises 12 residues. CDR1 is SNHLY, CDR2 FYNNEI, per germline. The CDR3 region has the DNA TGTGCCAGCAGTGAAGGGTTAAGGAGGCGGTATTTT. Translated, it gives CASSEGLRRRYF.

The V call is TRBV18, the J call TRBJ1-2; TRBD1 is a possible D gene (5 bases). The CDR3 is 15 amino acids. CDR1 KGHSH and CDR2 LQKENI come from the germline V gene. V was shortened by 0 bases and J by 3 bases, with 11 bases between the two germline ends. CDR3 nucleotides: TGTGCCAGCTCACCACCGGTGCAGGGCCACTATGGCTACACCTTC. Protein product: CASSPPVQGHYGYTF.

Only one count was recorded for this clone. The chain combines TRBV5-1 with TRBJ1-1; 8 nucleotides align to TRBD1. Trimming removed 0 bases from V and 8 bases from J; junction bases left unmatched: 0. The CDR3 has 12 residues. Germline CDR1 reads SGHRS; CDR2 reads YFSETQ. CDR3 loop: CASSLAGGEAFF. CDR3 DNA sequence: TGCGCCAGCAGCTTGGCAGGGGGCGAAGCTTTCTTT. The whole variable domain, remainder taken from reference TRBV5-1 and TRBJ1-1, is KAGVTQTPRYLIKTRGQQVTLSCSPISGHRSVSWYQQTPGQGLQFLFEYFSETQRNKGNFPGRFSGRQFSNSRSEMNVSTLELGDSALYLCASSLAGGEAFFGQGTRLTVV.